The next 9 T cell receptor beta chains were all read from a single sample in a study of Ad26.COV2.S vaccination and SARS-CoV-2 variants. Documented treatment: around 19 received Ad26.COV2.S at low or high dose, single or two shots; several received placebo; per-sample allocation not given. Specimen acquisition occurred on day 63 following the initial vaccine or placebo injection. Sequenced by immunoSEQ multiplex PCR; TCRdb stores in-frame clones only, minus some. The repertoire holds around 250,000 clones, around nine tenths seen once, with under 3% in the top ten. Sample: peripheral blood, taken in a trial of Ad26.COV2.S vaccine versus placebo. Source of these receptors: a person between 18 and 60 years old who received the Ad26.COV2.S COVID-19 vaccine or a placebo.

The chain employs TRBV19 and TRBJ2-3; 9 bases line up with TRBD2. This CDR3 has 16 residues. Germline values: CDR1 LNHDA, CDR2 SQIVND (reference sequence). J was trimmed by 0 bases and V by 11 bases; bases with no gene match: 12. The DNA for the CDR3 is TGTGCCGCCCGCGGAGCTAGCGGGACTAGCACAGATACGCAGTATTTT. This sequence encodes CAARGASGTSTDTQYF.

The V and J genes are TRBV15 and TRBJ1-1; 8 nucleotides line up with TRBD1. Germline lookup yields CDR1 LNHNV and CDR2 YYDKDF (reference sequence). Trimming took 1 base from V and 3 from J; bases not matched to a gene: 10. The CDR3 is 17 residues long. This CDR3 reads CATSRAFQGAIDTEAFF. In DNA, the CDR3 is TGTGCCACCAGCAGAGCTTTTCAGGGGGCGATCGACACTGAAGCTTTCTTT.

The V gene is TRBV4-3, the J gene TRBJ1-1; a possible D gene is TRBD1 (5 bases). CDR3 length equals 14 residues. Germline values: CDR1 LGHNA, CDR2 YSLEER. V shed 0 bases and J shed 8 bases, with 13 bases lying between them. CDR3 sequence (DNA): TGCGCCAGCAGCCAAGAAACAGCGGGGGTAGAAGCTTTCTTT. It codes for CASSQETAGVEAFF.

A few counts support this clone. The chain joins TRBV4-2 to TRBJ2-5; TRBD2 matches 9 bases. The CDR3 extends over 16 amino acids. Trimming removed 1 base from V and 5 bases from J; junction bases left unmatched: 8. In germline, CDR1 is LGHNA, CDR2 YNFKEQ. CDR3 in amino acids: CASSQGGGGAGETQYF. CDR3 coding DNA: TGTGCCAGCAGCCAAGGTGGCGGGGGGGCCGGCGAGACCCAGTACTTC.

This chain links TRBV11-2 with TRBJ2-5, with 10 nucleotides matching TRBD2. CDR3 length: 15 residues. The germline CDR1 and CDR2 sequences are SGHAT and FQNNGV. The trim removed 8 bases at V and 7 bases at J, leaving 13 bases unmatched. CDR3 sequence (DNA): TGTGCCAGCGGTTATACTAGCGGGGTTGGGGCGACCCAGTACTTC. This sequence encodes CASGYTSGVGATQYF.

The chain recombines TRBV5-1 with TRBJ1-6; D not resolved. The CDR3 covers 15 residues. Trimming pared 4 bases from V and 4 bases from J, leaving 12 bases between. Germline V gene data show CDR1 as SGHRS and CDR2 as YFSETQ. The DNA of the CDR3 is TGCGCCAGCAGCCCCCGGACGGATTATAATTCACCCCTCCACTTT. Protein product: CASSPRTDYNSPLHF.

This clone was seen once. CDR3 sequence (DNA): TGTGCCAGCAGTCCTAGGACTAGCGGGGAACTGCGAACCTACGAGCAGTACTTC. Amino acid sequence: CASSPRTSGELRTYEQYF. The J gene is TRBJ2-7, the V gene TRBV2, with TRBD2 identical over 12 bases. The CDR3 covers 18 residues. V dropped 5 bases and J dropped 2; count of bases not matched to a gene: 13. Per germline, CDR1 SNHLY and CDR2 FYNNEI.

A single count supports this clone. The chain uses TRBV30 and TRBJ1-4, with a possible D match to TRBD1 (6 bases). CDR1 is GTSNPN, CDR2 SVGIG, per germline (reference sequence). Trimming left V 5 bases short and J 9 bases short, with 19 bases between. The CDR3 is made up of 14 amino acids. Here the CDR3 reads CAWGNGGGLQKLFF. Written as DNA, the CDR3 is TGTGCCTGGGGAAACGGTGGGGGCTTACAAAAACTGTTTTTT.

In DNA, the CDR3 is TGTGCCAGCAGCTACAGGCAGGGGCAGAATGGCTACACCTTC. Translating gives CASSYRQGQNGYTF. The chain is built from TRBV7-9 and TRBJ1-2; TRBD1 is a possible D gene (6 bases). The germline CDR1 and CDR2 sequences are SEHNR and FQNEAQ (reference sequence). This CDR3 has 14 residues. Trimming removed 4 bases from V and 6 bases from J, with 15 bases in between.